A selection of T cell receptor beta chains follows, all from one sample in a study of blood T cell repertoires in COVID-19. Here immunoSEQ multiplex PCR was the method, and the copy in TCRdb shows in-frame clones only, minus some. The table lists some 91,000 clones, just over 90% of them singletons. Sample: peripheral blood. All receptors come from a man aged 55 to 70 with acute or convalescent COVID-19. Both conserved end residues are part of each CDR3. The D gene is left open where the match is weak. A row's size may be missing; if present it is once, few, many or a size class.

clone size	V gene	J gene	D gene	CDR3 DNA	CDR3 protein
few	TRBV6-5	TRBJ1-1	TRBD1	TGTGCCAGCAGGACAGGGGCTTCGAACACTGAAGCTTTCTTT	CASRTGASNTEAFF
-	TRBV30	TRBJ1-6	TRBD1	TGTGCCGGGGGACAGATTTTTTCACCCCTCCACTTT	CAGGQIFSPLHF
-	TRBV12-5	TRBJ1-1	TRBD1	TGTGCTAGTGGTCACAGGGGGAACACTGAAGCTTTCTTT	CASGHRGNTEAFF
few	TRBV2	TRBJ1-3	-	TGTGCCAGCAGTGTGGGGGGGGCTTCTCTCTCTGGAAACACCATATATTTT	CASSVGGASLSGNTIYF
-	TRBV7-8	TRBJ1-4	TRBD1	TGTGCCAGCAGCCCACAGGGGGATGGTGAAAAACTGTTTTTT	CASSPQGDGEKLFF
-	TRBV5-1	TRBJ2-1	-	TGCGCCAGCAGCTTACAGACTAGAGACAATGAGCAGTTCTTC	CASSLQTRDNEQFF
once	TRBV9	TRBJ2-3	-	TGTGCCAGCAGCGTAGCCGTCGGGACAGATACGCAGTATTTT	CASSVAVGTDTQYF
-	TRBV2	TRBJ1-5	TRBD1	TGTGCCAGCAGTAAGGACAGGGGTGGCCTCACGCCCCAGCATTTT	CASSKDRGGLTPQHF
-	TRBV3-1/TRBV3-2	TRBJ2-1	TRBD1	TGTGCCAGCAGGAAGCAGGGACAGGGAAACAATGAGCAGTTCTTC	CASRKQGQGNNEQFF
-	TRBV5-4	TRBJ1-1	-	TGTGCCAGCAGCTTGGCGTCGCAGGGAACTGAAGCTTTCTTT	CASSLASQGTEAFF
-	TRBV11-2	TRBJ2-3	TRBD2	TGTGCCAGCAGCACCATAAGGACTAGCGGGGGGACTAGCACAGATACGCAGTATTTT	CASSTIRTSGGTSTDTQYF
-	TRBV3-1/TRBV3-2	TRBJ2-1	-	TGTGCCAGCAGCCAAGGTTCCCTTTACAATGAGCAGTTCTTC	CASSQGSLYNEQFF
-	TRBV5-5	TRBJ2-5	-	TGTGCCAGCAGCTTGGTCCAGAATCAAGAGACCCAGTACTTC	CASSLVQNQETQYF
-	TRBV29-1	TRBJ1-4	-	TGCAGCGTTGGAAGGAGTAATGAAAAACTGTTTTTT	CSVGRSNEKLFF
once	TRBV21-1	TRBJ1-3	-	TGTGCCAGCAGCAAAGGATTAGGGGCACCTGGAAACACCATATATTTT	CASSKGLGAPGNTIYF
-	TRBV19	TRBJ1-2	-	TGTGCCAGTACCGCGGGGGAGGGGGTCAGCACAGGAGGCTACACCTTC	CASTAGEGVSTGGYTF
-	TRBV6-5	TRBJ1-6	TRBD1	TGTGCCAGCAGACTCTGGGGACAGGCAAATTCACCCCTCCACTTT	CASRLWGQANSPLHF
once	TRBV7-2	TRBJ1-1	-	TGTGCCAGCAGCCCCGACAGTTACACTGAAGCTTTCTTT	CASSPDSYTEAFF
-	TRBV4-1	TRBJ1-1	-	TGCGCCAGCAGCCAAGTTGACACTTGGAACACTGAAGCTTTCTTT	CASSQVDTWNTEAFF
-	TRBV3-1/TRBV3-2	TRBJ1-4	-	TGTGCCAGCAGCCAAGGCGGGTTCTCACTGTTTTTT	CASSQGGFSLFF
-	TRBV6-6	TRBJ2-2	-	TGTGCCAGCGTACCTTCGGGACAGAACACCGGGGAGCTGTTTTTT	CASVPSGQNTGELFF
-	TRBV5-1	TRBJ1-2	-	TGCGCCAGCAGCTTGGACGGAGCTAACTATGGCTACACCTTC	CASSLDGANYGYTF
-	TRBV6-6	TRBJ1-5	TRBD1	TGTGCCAGCAGCCTTGGGACAGGGCATAGCAATCAGCCCCAGCATTTT	CASSLGTGHSNQPQHF
-	TRBV27	TRBJ1-4	-	TGTGCCAGCAGTTTCTCCCGGGGTACTAATGAAAAACTGTTTTTT	CASSFSRGTNEKLFF
-	TRBV28	TRBJ1-4	-	TGTGCCAGCTCCAACGGAGGGACAACTAATGAAAAACTGTTTTTT	CASSNGGTTNEKLFF
-	TRBV6-5	TRBJ2-6	-	TGTGCCAGCAGTTACCCCAGGAACCCTGGGGCCAACGTCCTGACTTTC	CASSYPRNPGANVLTF
once	TRBV2	TRBJ2-7	-	TGTGCCAGCGGCAGGGTTGGCGAGCAGTACTTC	CASGRVGEQYF
-	TRBV21-1	TRBJ2-3	-	TGTGCCAGCAGCAAAGTGAACCGGGAGGCGTCTAGCACAGATACGCAGTATTTT	CASSKVNREASSTDTQYF
-	TRBV29-1	TRBJ1-1	-	TGCAGCGGGACACGGAGCCCGAACACTGAAGCTTTCTTT	CSGTRSPNTEAFF
few	TRBV2	TRBJ2-1	-	TGTGCCAGCAGGGAGGGCGTCTACAATGAGCAGTTCTTC	CASREGVYNEQFF
-	TRBV30	TRBJ1-2	TRBD1	TGTGCCTGGGACAGGGGCACTAACTATGGCTACACCTTC	CAWDRGTNYGYTF
once	TRBV5-1	TRBJ2-7	TRBD1	TGCGCCAGCAGCTTTGGGACAGGGAACGAGCAGTACTTC	CASSFGTGNEQYF
-	TRBV28	TRBJ1-2	-	TGTGCCAGCAGTTTACACAGATCTAACTATGGCTACACCTTC	CASSLHRSNYGYTF
-	TRBV12-5	TRBJ1-5	-	TGTGCTAGTGGTTTGGTACTTAAGGGCCCGACGGACAGCCCTAGCAATCAGCCCCAGCATTTT	CASGLVLKGPTDSPSNQPQHF
-	TRBV14	TRBJ1-1	-	TGTGCCAGCAGCCAGGAACTACAAAACACTGAAGCTTTCTTT	CASSQELQNTEAFF